A selection of T cell receptor beta chains follows, all from one sample in a study of PD-L1 blockade in urothelial cancer. Only in-frame clones appear in the TCRdb table, and some are missing; sequencing was by immunoSEQ multiplex PCR. The table has around 63,000 clones, 70% to 90% seen once. The sample in question was PBMCs, obtained around atezolizumab (anti-PD-L1) treatment. The origin of the receptors is a man between 65 and 80 years old with urothelial cancer. Both conserved end residues are trimmed from each CDR3. Each record gives: clone size, V gene, CDR3 protein. A clone size is listed for some rows: how often the clone was seen (once, few, many), or a class if it is expanded.

size: NA
V: TRBV9
CDR3: ASSVGGGPYEQY

size: NA
V: TRBV5-5
CDR3: ASSTSTGKNTEAF

size: few
V: TRBV7-8
CDR3: ASSLAGGSGELF

size: NA
V: TRBV6-1
CDR3: ASSLGGPNTGELF

size: NA
V: TRBV9
CDR3: ASSVSGAGEKLF

size: NA
V: TRBV19
CDR3: ASSIVWGQGYEQY

size: NA
V: TRBV20-1
CDR3: SAPGVQF

size: NA
V: TRBV19
CDR3: ASSDYRTSGRARNEQF

size: NA
V: TRBV5-1
CDR3: ASTRTARGETQY

size: NA
V: TRBV5-1
CDR3: ASSTGQTWGAEAF

size: NA
V: TRBV28
CDR3: ASSFNTGQRSEAF

size: NA
V: TRBV5-4
CDR3: ASSLKGQTYEQY

size: NA
V: TRBV6-4
CDR3: ASKKSPTGQDGYT

size: once
V: TRBV11-2
CDR3: ASSLVRLLAGGEQY

size: NA
V: TRBV30
CDR3: ACYWGRRATEAF

size: NA
V: TRBV7-8
CDR3: ASSSQGVPYEQY

size: NA
V: TRBV19
CDR3: ASNLGGTYNEQF

size: many
V: TRBV19
CDR3: ASSTRERDTGELF

size: NA
V: TRBV19
CDR3: ASAGQLNQPQH

size: NA
V: TRBV9
CDR3: ASSAETGVGNEQF

size: NA
V: TRBV19
CDR3: ASKSTGSGANVLT

size: NA
V: TRBV5-1
CDR3: ASSLAGTDTQY

size: NA
V: TRBV6-5
CDR3: ASSVYSNQPQH

size: NA
V: TRBV2
CDR3: ASRREGNTGELF

size: NA
V: TRBV19
CDR3: ASSIPSGRLPNEQF

size: NA
V: TRBV5-8
CDR3: ASSLEDWSEARGYGYT

size: NA
V: TRBV29-1
CDR3: SVVLAGQNTDTQY

size: NA
V: TRBV4-2
CDR3: ASSQEGGAGKTQY

size: few
V: TRBV5-1
CDR3: ALLRENTEAF

size: NA
V: TRBV10-3
CDR3: AISESVDFTYEQY

size: NA
V: TRBV11-3
CDR3: ASSWTGAEAF

size: NA
V: TRBV7-2
CDR3: ASSSLAGPDYEQY

size: NA
V: TRBV6-5
CDR3: ASSHSGQHNEQY

size: NA
V: TRBV9
CDR3: ASSDRTDTQY

size: NA
V: TRBV30
CDR3: AWSVPYRAGNSYEQY

size: NA
V: TRBV12-5
CDR3: ASDDRLAIRKDTGELF

size: NA
V: TRBV6-6
CDR3: ASTQTGIGYT

size: NA
V: TRBV5-5
CDR3: ASSYKTGQGGAGELF

size: NA
V: TRBV4-3
CDR3: ASSPGTGNSPLH

size: once
V: TRBV20-1
CDR3: SARRQGEQF

size: NA
V: TRBV30
CDR3: AWRAAGETQY

size: NA
V: TRBV15
CDR3: ATSSLLLAIVQETQY

size: NA
V: TRBV28
CDR3: ASSGQGAGYEQY